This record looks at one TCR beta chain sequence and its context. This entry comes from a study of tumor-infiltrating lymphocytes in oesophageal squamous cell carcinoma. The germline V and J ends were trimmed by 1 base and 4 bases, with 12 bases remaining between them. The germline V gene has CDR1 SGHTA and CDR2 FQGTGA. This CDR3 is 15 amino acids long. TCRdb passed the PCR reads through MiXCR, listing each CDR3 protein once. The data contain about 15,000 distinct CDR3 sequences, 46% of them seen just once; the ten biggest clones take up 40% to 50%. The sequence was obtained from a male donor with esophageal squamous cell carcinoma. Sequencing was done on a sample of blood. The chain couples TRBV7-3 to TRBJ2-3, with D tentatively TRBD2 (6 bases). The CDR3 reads CASSLSGPGADTQYF. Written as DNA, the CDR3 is TGTGCCAGCAGCTTAAGTGGCCCGGGGGCAGATACGCAGTATTTT.